The entry that follows covers one T cell receptor (beta chain) sequence. Its binding antigen is unknown. Nothing much larger sits one base from this clone, and base qualities are not available. The data belong to a study of blood T cell repertoires in COVID-19 (dated by TCRdb to the early 2020s). Looking at the study overall: Samples covering the acute and convalescent phases of COVID-19 were provided by collaborators in the United States, Italy and Spain. The prospective study material was composed of cDNA or gDNA derived from T cells, B-cell-depleted T cells, or PBMCs. The dataset comprised deeply sampled blood TCRbeta repertoires from subjects exposed to, actively infected with, or recovered from COVID-19. The repertoires were released in a freely available public database intended as a resource for research on the immune response to SARS-CoV-2. Samples came from the ongoing ImmuneRACE study (first 160 participants) plus 1,254 subjects from 6 global collaborators. The sample metadata nearly always contained a de-identified subject ID, COVID-19 status, age in years and sex. HLA class I and class II types, where available, came from metadata supplied by the sample provider rather than from assay-based typing. The study at large found these results: Clinical and demographic metadata were provided uncurated, with the amount varying by source and participant.

Another Seattle source contributed samples from volunteer blood donors who had recovered from COVID-19. Whole blood was collected in K2EDTA tubes by collaborating institutions according to the institutions' own protocols. For TCRbeta analysis, collaborators shipped samples in one of three forms: frozen whole blood, isolated PBMCs, or DNA extracted from either of those sample types. TCRbeta CDR3 regions were amplified from genomic DNA using the immunoSEQ Assay, a bias-controlled multiplex PCR. From the authors' description of their analysis: The number of nucleated cells in each sample was estimated by amplification of reference gene primers within the assay. To quantify the absolute abundance of each unique TCRbeta CDR3 rearrangement, sequence reads were collapsed and filtered. For each sample, productive Simpson clonality was calculated as the square root of Simpson's diversity index over productive rearrangements. TCRdb carries this immuneACCESS record with in-frame sequences only. Its versions omit some clonotypes, under half of them owing to an unresolved V gene in the studies checked, with the rest unexplained. From that table come the V and J calls and clone size; the DNA was used to work out D and trimming. Across this sample there are about 160,000 clones, with around 90% seen only once. Clones ranked in the top ten supply less than 5% of the sample.

The sequence was obtained from a woman in her fifties or sixties who had recovered from COVID-19. The sample comprised peripheral blood.

The CDR3 protein: CASSTAGRDRGTGRVNQPQHF. The nucleotides are TGTGCCAGTAGTACAGCGGGCCGGGACAGGGGGACCGGGAGGGTAAATCAGCCCCAGCATTTT. The chain is encoded by TRBV19 joined to TRBJ1-5; 11 junctional bases match TRBD1. Trimming leaves V shorter by 4 bases and J shorter by 4 bases, with the junction holding 21 bases beyond the gene matches. According to the germline V gene (reference sequence), CDR1 reads LNHDA and CDR2 reads SQIVND. The CDR3 contains 21 residues, cysteine and phenylalanine counted. The entry retains the CDR3 DNA only, 63 bases that are in frame from base 1.